The 31 T cell receptor beta chains listed next were all sequenced from one sample in a study of cytomegalovirus exposure and HLA in healthy donors. The PCR made use of 60 Vbeta and 13 Jbeta primers. Produced via immunoSEQ multiplex PCR; TCRdb's table is partial and in-frame only. The table includes under 200,000 clones, roughly 84% detected once. Sequenced input: PBMCs. These receptors were taken from a man aged 25-45 years in good health and CMV-seronegative.

The V and J genes are TRBV5-6 and TRBJ2-7; possibly TRBD1 for D (5 bases). Germline assignment: CDR1 SGHDT and CDR2 YYEEEE. CDR3 size: 14 residues. Trimming cost V 4 bases and J 3 bases, with 14 bases left between them. The CDR3 here is CASSPRVGDYEQYF. The CDR3 coding sequence is TGTGCCAGCAGCCCCAGGGTTGGAGACTACGAGCAGTACTTC.

CDR3 bases: TGTGCCAGCAGCGGAAGCCGGGGGACGCAGTATTTT. It codes for CASSGSRGTQYF. The V gene is TRBV9, the J gene TRBJ2-3; possible D gene TRBD2, 6 bases. CDR3 length: 12 residues. CDR1 and CDR2 (germline): SGDLS, YYNGEE. V was shortened by 3 bases and J by 9 bases, with 11 bases between the two germline ends.

This chain uses TRBV29-1 with TRBJ2-7; 9 nucleotides line up with TRBD1. The junction had 6 bases not matched to a gene; V was cut back by 6 bases and J by 3 bases. CDR3 length equals 13 residues. Germline V CDR1 and CDR2: SQVTM, ANQGSEA. CDR3 loop: CSVGGTGSYEQYF. Here the CDR3 DNA reads TGCAGCGTAGGGGGGACAGGGAGCTACGAGCAGTACTTC.

The sample holds one count of this clone. The rearrangement joins TRBV4-1 to TRBJ1-1; a weak D match, TRBD1 (5 bases). Germline CDR1 is MGHRA and CDR2 is YSYEKL. The ends were cut back, 2 bases at V and 1 base at J, with 11 bases in the middle. The CDR3 loop spans 15 amino acids. CDR3: CASSQSPGGNTEAFF. The DNA of the CDR3 is TGCGCCAGCAGCCAATCTCCCGGGGGGAACACTGAAGCTTTCTTT.

The V gene is TRBV19, the J gene TRBJ1-1, with TRBD1 as a possible D gene (6 bases). The CDR3 has 15 residues. Germline V CDR1 and CDR2: LNHDA, SQIVND (reference sequence). V shed 7 bases and J shed 1 base, with 16 bases lying between them. CDR3: CASIKSDSENTEAFF. CDR3 DNA: TGTGCCAGTATCAAGTCGGACAGTGAGAACACTGAAGCTTTCTTT.

This clone showed up just a few times. The chain has TRBV30 and TRBJ2-7; a possible D gene is TRBD1 (5 bases). The CDR3 is 10 residues long. CDR1 and CDR2 from the germline V gene are GTSNPN and SVGIG (reference sequence). The V gene lost 8 bases and the J gene lost 7 bases, with 12 bases spanning the gap. The CDR3 sequence is CAHGDREQYF. CDR3 coding DNA: TGTGCCCACGGAGACAGAGAGCAGTACTTC.

V usage is TRBV30 and J usage is TRBJ1-2; a weak D match, TRBD1 (5 bases). The ends were cut back, 2 bases at V and 2 bases at J, with 12 bases in the middle. Germline CDR1 is GTSNPN and CDR2 is SVGIG (reference sequence). This CDR3 contains 14 residues. The chain's CDR3 is CAWSRSGMNYGYTF. The CDR3 bases are TGTGCCTGGAGTAGGTCAGGGATGAACTATGGCTACACCTTC.

Turning to this clone: Other DNA sequences in the sample encode the same CDR3. The gene calls are TRBV28 and TRBJ2-1; D is possibly TRBD2 (5 bases). Germline-derived CDR1 and CDR2 are MDHEN and SYDVKM. Trimming took off 1 base at V and 0 bases at J, with 7 bases between the two ends. The CDR3 is 15 amino acids. The CDR3 spells CASSLLGSSYNEQFF. The CDR3 nucleotides are TGTGCCAGCAGTTTATTAGGGAGCTCCTACAATGAGCAGTTCTTC.

The chain recombines TRBV7-3 with TRBJ2-1; possibly TRBD1 for D (6 bases). This CDR3 region has 15 residues. The germline gives CDR1 SGHTA, CDR2 FQGTGA. V was shortened by 1 base and J by 2 bases, with 9 bases between the two germline ends. CDR3 loop: CASSLMGATYNEQFF. CDR3 bases: TGTGCCAGCAGCTTAATGGGGGCCACCTACAATGAGCAGTTCTTC.

The chain joins TRBV30 to TRBJ2-1; 16 positions match TRBD2. There are 15 residues in the CDR3. Germline CDR1 is GTSNPN and CDR2 is SVGIG (reference sequence). Trimming removed 3 bases from V and 9 bases from J; junction bases left unmatched: 5. CDR3 sequence (DNA): TGTGCCTGGAGCCGGGGACTAGCGGGAGGGAGTGAGCAGTTCTTC. It encodes CAWSRGLAGGSEQFF.

About this clone itself: The sample holds other DNA sequences that translate to the same CDR3. The chain joins TRBV27 to TRBJ2-1; 12 nucleotides align to TRBD2. Germline trimming cut 2 bases from V and 8 bases from J; bases unmatched to any gene: 10. This CDR3 spans 17 amino acids. Germline V lookup: CDR1 MNHEY, CDR2 SMNVEV (reference sequence). The CDR3 DNA reads TGTGCCAGCAGTTTAAGCCATCCGGGACTAGCGGGTTATGAGCAGTTCTTC. The encoded protein is CASSLSHPGLAGYEQFF.

The chain joins TRBV7-2 to TRBJ2-1, with 13 positions matching TRBD2. J lost 7 bases, V lost 5 bases, and 5 bases had no gene match. The V gene's germline CDR1 is SGHTA and CDR2 FQGNSA. The CDR3 contains 15 residues. The CDR3 nucleotides are TGTGCCAGCAGCCCCCGACTAGCGGGGGGAAATGAGCAGTTCTTC. This translates into CASSPRLAGGNEQFF.

The chain uses TRBV28 and TRBJ2-7; D remains unclear. The CDR3 covers 11 residues. Trimming took 6 bases from V and 4 from J, leaving 7 bases between them. Germline assignment: CDR1 MDHEN and CDR2 SYDVKM. The CDR3 nucleotides read TGTGCCAGCAGCCTCAGGTACGAGCAGTACTTC. This gives the protein CASSLRYEQYF.

The V gene is TRBV4-3, the J gene TRBJ2-1; 8 bases map to TRBD2. Germline values: CDR1 LGHNA, CDR2 YSLEER. CDR3 length: 13 amino acids. The V gene end was trimmed by 3 bases and the J gene end by 12 bases; junction bases not matched to a gene: 7. This CDR3 reads CASSHTSGSGQFF. CDR3 bases: TGCGCCAGCAGCCATACCAGCGGGAGTGGGCAGTTCTTC.

The V gene is TRBV9, the J gene TRBJ2-7; D ambiguous. The CDR3 is made up of 14 amino acids. Germline V gene data show CDR1 as SGDLS and CDR2 as YYNGEE. Between the trimmed V and J ends, which lost 0 bases and 1 base, there was a span of 8 bases. The CDR3 loop reads CASSVVPQSYEQYF. The DNA for the CDR3 is TGTGCCAGCAGCGTAGTCCCACAGTCCTACGAGCAGTACTTC.

The genes are TRBV28 and TRBJ1-6; perhaps TRBD1 as D (6 bases). Germline V gene sequence: CDR1 MDHEN, CDR2 SYDVKM. Trimming cost V 4 bases and J 9 bases, with 7 bases left between them. The CDR3 is made up of 12 amino acids. CDR3 sequence (DNA): TGTGCCAGCAGTTACAGGGTTTCACCCCTCCACTTT. It translates to CASSYRVSPLHF.

The chain couples TRBV28 to TRBJ2-3; 8 nucleotides agree with TRBD1. V trimming: 5 bases; J trimming: 6 bases; junction bases outside the gene matches: 10. The CDR3 covers 15 residues. Per germline, CDR1 MDHEN and CDR2 SYDVKM. The CDR3 DNA reads TGTGCCAGCAGTCGAACGGACAGGGACGGGGATACGCAGTATTTT. This codes for CASSRTDRDGDTQYF.

The chain couples TRBV2 to TRBJ1-5, with D possibly TRBD1 on 6 matching bases. V lost 4 bases to trimming and J lost 2 bases, with 9 bases between them. CDR3 size: 14 residues. Germline CDR1 and CDR2: SNHLY and FYNNEI. The CDR3 protein is CASSGQERNQPQHF. The CDR3 DNA reads TGTGCCAGCAGTGGACAGGAACGCAATCAGCCCCAGCATTTT.

V usage is TRBV6-5 and J usage is TRBJ2-7, with 8 bases fitting TRBD2. CDR3 length equals 16 residues. Germline V gene sequence: CDR1 MNHEY, CDR2 SVGAGI. V lost 0 bases to trimming and J lost 5 bases; unmatched junction nucleotides: 9. CDR3 sequence reads: CASSYSRLRGAHEQYF. The CDR3 bases are TGTGCCAGCAGTTACTCGAGGTTGCGGGGGGCCCACGAGCAGTACTTC.

This chain uses TRBV30 with TRBJ2-7, with 7 bases aligning to TRBD1. The CDR3 is 14 amino acids. CDR1 is GTSNPN, CDR2 SVGIG, per germline (reference sequence). The ends lost 1 base at V and 7 bases at J; junction bases unmatched: 10. CDR3 nucleotides: TGTGCCTGGAGTGATCTAGAGGGGGCGGGTGAGCAGTACTTC. This sequence encodes CAWSDLEGAGEQYF.

This clone has a handful of counts. The gene calls are TRBV5-3 and TRBJ1-2; no clear D. TRBV5-3 is designated an ORF whose function remains uncertain. V was cut by 8 bases and J by 8 bases, with 16 bases left in between. The CDR3 loop spans 12 amino acids. The CDR3 region has the DNA TGTGCCAGTTCCGGAGATCGGGGAGGCTACACCTTC. This codes for CASSGDRGGYTF.

The chain links TRBV6-1 to TRBJ2-5; tentatively, D is TRBD1 (5 bases). The DNA matches TRBJ2-7 better at its end, which makes the J call doubtful. The germline gives CDR1 MNHNS, CDR2 SASEGT. The CDR3 runs to 14 residues. The CDR3 reads CASSVKGSAYEQYF. CDR3 bases: TGTGCCAGCAGTGTTAAGGGGTCCGCCTACGAGCAGTACTTC.

This clone was observed a single time. The V and J genes are TRBV29-1 and TRBJ2-5; maybe TRBD1 (6 bases). Gene TRBJ2-7 matches the end of the DNA better, so the J call may be wrong. Germline V gene data show CDR1 as SQVTM and CDR2 as ANQGSEA. The CDR3 runs to 13 residues. The CDR3 spells CSVERRGHAEQYF. CDR3 sequence (DNA): TGCAGCGTTGAGCGTAGGGGACATGCCGAGCAGTACTTC.

This clone appeared a few times. The J gene is TRBJ2-7, the V gene TRBV11-3, with D perhaps TRBD1 (6 bases). CDR1 is SGHNT, CDR2 YENEEA, per germline. The length of the CDR3 is 15 residues. Trimming shortened V by 7 bases and J by 0 bases, and 16 bases separated the two germline ends. CDR3 protein: CASKTYNRDSYEQYF. The CDR3 DNA sequence: TGTGCCAGCAAAACGTACAACAGGGACTCCTACGAGCAGTACTTC. Full variable domain (rest looked up from reference TRBV11-3 and TRBJ2-7): EAGVVQSPRYKIIEKKQPVAFWCNPISGHNTLYWYLQNLGQGPELLIRYENEEAVDDSQLPKDRFSAERLKGVDSTLKIQPAELGDSAVYLCASKTYNRDSYEQYFGPGTRLTVT.

For this clone: At one of its ends the junction is not consistent with the germline gene, which may arise from a read error. Other DNA sequences from this sample encode an identical CDR3 as well. The CDR3 is CASNPLLTEAFF. CDR3 coding DNA: TGTGCCAGTAATCCCCTACTCACTGAAGCCTTCTTT. This chain joins TRBV19 and TRBJ1-1; D call uncertain. The CDR3 is made up of 12 amino acids. CDR1 and CDR2 (germline): LNHDA, SQIVND (reference sequence).

The chain uses TRBV28 and TRBJ1-1; no firm D call. CDR3 size: 16 residues. CDR1 is MDHEN, CDR2 SYDVKM, per germline. V was cut by 4 bases and J by 4 bases, with 19 bases left in between. DNA of the CDR3: TGTGCCAGCAGTTCAATCTCGGGCGTTGCGGGCACTGAAGCTTTCTTT. Its protein is CASSSISGVAGTEAFF.

The rearrangement joins TRBV20-1 to TRBJ2-3; no reliable D call. Germline lookup yields CDR1 DFQATT and CDR2 SNEGSKA (reference sequence). The CDR3 length is 11 residues. The chain's CDR3 is CGASAQDTQYF. The CDR3, as DNA: TGCGGAGCCTCTGCACAAGATACGCAGTATTTT.

The J gene is TRBJ1-5, the V gene TRBV19; possible D gene TRBD1, 6 bases. The CDR3 runs to 13 residues. V was cut by 4 bases and J by 9 bases, with 13 bases left in between. Germline V gene sequence: CDR1 LNHDA, CDR2 SQIVND (reference sequence). CDR3 sequence: CASSTSPRGPQHF. The DNA of the CDR3 is TGTGCCAGTAGTACCTCACCCAGGGGGCCCCAGCATTTT.

The rearrangement uses TRBV19 and TRBJ1-4, with 11 positions matching TRBD1. The CDR3 runs to 15 residues. The trim removed 5 bases at V and 11 bases at J, leaving 10 bases unmatched. CDR1 and CDR2 (germline): LNHDA, SQIVND (reference sequence). CDR3 in amino acids: CASSAAGTGGWKLFF. DNA for the CDR3: TGTGCCAGTAGTGCGGCCGGGACAGGGGGGTGGAAACTGTTTTTT.

This chain connects TRBV5-8 to TRBJ2-5; 9 bases are a match to TRBD1. In germline, CDR1 is SGHTS, CDR2 YDEGEE. The CDR3 covers 15 residues. Trimming took 5 bases from V and 5 from J; bases not matched to a gene: 10. DNA for the CDR3: TGTGCCAGCAGACCGGGACAGGGCCTCTCGGAGACCCAGTACTTC. This sequence encodes CASRPGQGLSETQYF.

The rearrangement links TRBV27 to TRBJ2-7, with 9 bases lining up with TRBD1. CDR3 length: 15 amino acids. Per the germline V gene, CDR1 is MNHEY and CDR2 is SMNVEV (reference sequence). V trimming: 4 bases; J trimming: 8 bases; junction bases outside the gene matches: 12. CDR3 in amino acids: CASSWTGTGKEKQYF. CDR3 nucleotides: TGTGCCAGCAGTTGGACCGGGACAGGGAAAGAGAAGCAGTACTTC.